A selection of T cell receptor beta chains follows, all from one sample in a study of early T cells in non-severe SARS-CoV-2 infection. TCRdb processed the 5' RACE reads anew with MiXCR; each CDR3 protein has one entry. The table has 50,000 to 70,000 distinct CDR3 sequences, approximately 6.1% seen once. The sequencing used whole blood, collected at baseline. The receptors derive from an adult who was a healthcare worker with PCR-confirmed SARS-CoV-2 infection or an uninfected control (not recorded which). The CDR3 runs from the conserved cysteine through the conserved F or W. Each record gives: CDR3 DNA, CDR3 protein, V gene, clone size, J gene, D gene. D genes are given only for firm matches. The size field is filled for only some rows; it gives once, few, many or a size class.

TGTGCCAGCACCCAGAGGAATGAAAAACTGTTTTTT | CASTQRNEKLFF | TRBV6-2/TRBV6-3 | few | TRBJ1-4 | -
TGTGCTAGTGTGGGGGACGGGACTGAAGCTTTCTTT | CASVGDGTEAFF | TRBV12-5 | many | TRBJ1-1 | -
TGTGCCATCAGCCCCGGACGGGGCGTACCAGATACGCAGTATTTT | CAISPGRGVPDTQYF | TRBV10-3 | many | TRBJ2-3 | -
TGTGCCAGCAGCTCGAGACTAGCGGGAGACACAGATACGCAGTATTTT | CASSSRLAGDTDTQYF | TRBV7-9 | many | TRBJ2-3 | TRBD2
TGCGCCAGCAGCTTGGCGGGCCTCAGTAACACTGAAGCTTTCTTT | CASSLAGLSNTEAFF | TRBV5-1 | many | TRBJ1-1 | -
TGTGCCAGCAGTTACTCTCCTAGCACAGATACGCAGTATTTT | CASSYSPSTDTQYF | TRBV6-2/TRBV6-3 | few | TRBJ2-3 | -
TGCAGTGCTCCAAGCTCTGGGGCCAACGTCCTGACTTTC | CSAPSSGANVLTF | TRBV20-1 | many | TRBJ2-6 | -
TGCAGTGCTAGAGATCGAAGAGACAGGGGCGATGAAAAACTGTTTTTT | CSARDRRDRGDEKLFF | TRBV20-1 | many | TRBJ1-4 | TRBD1
TGCGCCAGCAGCTCGAGGGACAGGGGGCTTTCACCCCTCCACTTT | CASSSRDRGLSPLHF | TRBV5-1 | many | TRBJ1-6 | TRBD1
TGTGCCAGCAGTTTACCGACAGGGTCTAGCGAGCAGTACTTC | CASSLPTGSSEQYF | TRBV28 | many | TRBJ2-7 | TRBD1
TGCGCCAGCCGTGGCCGGGTGCTAAATGAGCAGTTCTTC | CASRGRVLNEQFF | TRBV5-1 | few | TRBJ2-1 | -
TGCGCCAGCAGTGTTGAACGGGACACTGAAGCTTTCTTT | CASSVERDTEAFF | TRBV10-1 | many | TRBJ1-1 | -
TGTGCCAGCGGCGGGGGAAACATTCAGTACTTC | CASGGGNIQYF | TRBV7-9 | medium-sized | TRBJ2-4 | TRBD2
TGCAGTGCTGGAAGGAGGGAGCAGTTCTTC | CSAGRREQFF | TRBV20-1 | many | TRBJ2-1 | -
TGTGCCTGGAGTCGCGCCACCTACAATGAGCAGTTCTTC | CAWSRATYNEQFF | TRBV30 | - | TRBJ2-1 | -
TGTGCCAGCAGTTACGAGGGGTTTGGGACTGAAGCTTTCTTT | CASSYEGFGTEAFF | TRBV6-5 | many | TRBJ1-1 | -
TGCAGTGCTAGGTTTGAGGGGGCGCGCCCAGATACGCAGTATTTT | CSARFEGARPDTQYF | TRBV20-1 | - | TRBJ2-3 | TRBD1
TGTGCCAGCAGCCTGACAGGGACTTCACCCCTCCACTTT | CASSLTGTSPLHF | TRBV14 | many | TRBJ1-6 | TRBD1
TGTGCCAGCAGCGCCCTTGAGTCGGCCCTGGATACGCAGTATTTT | CASSALESALDTQYF | TRBV28 | - | TRBJ2-3 | -
TGTGCCAGCAGTTTTCAAGGGGGCCCCTACGAGCAGTACTTC | CASSFQGGPYEQYF | TRBV27 | many | TRBJ2-7 | TRBD1
TGTGCCAGCAGTCCCCGGACAGGGGCCTACGAGCAGTACTTC | CASSPRTGAYEQYF | TRBV27 | many | TRBJ2-7 | TRBD1
TGTGCCAGCAGCTTGCCCGGGACTAGAGCTTCTGATACGCAGTATTTT | CASSLPGTRASDTQYF | TRBV5-4 | many | TRBJ2-3 | TRBD2
TGTGCCAGCAGCCACAGCAGGGGGCGGGTCGTTGGCTACACCTTC | CASSHSRGRVVGYTF | TRBV4-2 | many | TRBJ1-2 | TRBD1
TGTGCCTTCGGACGTCTCCACCTAACCAAAAACATTCAGTACTTC | CAFGRLHLTKNIQYF | TRBV27 | many | TRBJ2-4 | -
TGTGCCAGCAGCTTAGGGGACAGTTACACTGAAGCTTTCTTT | CASSLGDSYTEAFF | TRBV7-2 | many | TRBJ1-1 | TRBD1
TGCGCCAGCAGCTTGCCTCTAGCTTACTACAATGAGCAGTTCTTC | CASSLPLAYYNEQFF | TRBV5-1 | - | TRBJ2-1 | -
TGCGCCAGCAGCTTGGCACGGGGGTCGCAGTATTTT | CASSLARGSQYF | TRBV5-1 | many | TRBJ2-3 | -
TGTGCCAGCAGTTTAGCCACGGTCTCTGGAAACACCATATATTTT | CASSLATVSGNTIYF | TRBV12-3/TRBV12-4 | - | TRBJ1-3 | -
TGTGCCAGCGGGACTAGCGTCCCGAAAGGGTCCTACGAGCAGTACTTC | CASGTSVPKGSYEQYF | TRBV28 | many | TRBJ2-7 | TRBD2
TGCGTTACGAGGGGGGACGCGAATGGCTACACCTTC | CVTRGDANGYTF | TRBV29-1 | - | TRBJ1-2 | -
TGTGCCAGCAGTCACTTAAGGAATGAGCAGTTCTTC | CASSHLRNEQFF | TRBV28 | few | TRBJ2-1 | -
TGTGCCTGGAGTAACCTGAACAGGGAATCTTGGGCTACGCAGCCCCAGCATTTT | CAWSNLNRESWATQPQHF | TRBV30 | many | TRBJ1-5 | -
TGTGCCAGCAGTAGCCCGACAGGATATAATGAAAAACTGTTTTTT | CASSSPTGYNEKLFF | TRBV6-2/TRBV6-3 | many | TRBJ1-4 | -
TGCGCCAGCAGTAACCCCCAGCTCGAAGCTTTCTTT | CASSNPQLEAFF | TRBV4-1 | few | TRBJ1-1 | -
TGTGCCAGCAGTGATGATCTCGTAGCGGGAGGGAATGAGCAGTTCTTC | CASSDDLVAGGNEQFF | TRBV6-1 | many | TRBJ2-1 | TRBD2
TGTGCCAGCAGTTACGGACAGGGGGGCTCCTACGAGCAGTACTTC | CASSYGQGGSYEQYF | TRBV6-5 | many | TRBJ2-7 | TRBD1
TGTGCCAGCAGCGAAAGCTACACCGGGGAGCTGTTTTTT | CASSESYTGELFF | TRBV7-6 | many | TRBJ2-2 | -
TGTGCCAGCAGCCGTCGCGCGGGAGATGGCGCAGATACGCAGTATTTT | CASSRRAGDGADTQYF | TRBV7-6 | many | TRBJ2-3 | TRBD2
TGTGCCAGCAATCCGGGACTAGCGGACTACAATGAGCAGTTCTTC | CASNPGLADYNEQFF | TRBV2 | few | TRBJ2-1 | TRBD2
TGTGCCACCAGTAAAGACAGCCTCTATGGCTACACCTTC | CATSKDSLYGYTF | TRBV24-1 | few | TRBJ1-2 | -
TGTGCCAGCAGCTTATACCCGGGAGTAAGAACCGGGGAGCTGTTTTTT | CASSLYPGVRTGELFF | TRBV11-2 | many | TRBJ2-2 | -
TGTGCCAGCAGTGGACTAGTTCGTACCCGTGATACGCAGTATTTT | CASSGLVRTRDTQYF | TRBV12-3/TRBV12-4 | few | TRBJ2-3 | TRBD2
TGTGCCAGCAGCTCGGGACAGGCTCATGGCTACACCTTC | CASSSGQAHGYTF | TRBV7-9 | many | TRBJ1-2 | TRBD1
TGCAGCGTTGAAGACACCACTGAAGCTTTCTTT | CSVEDTTEAFF | TRBV29-1 | - | TRBJ1-1 | -
TGCGCCAGCAGCTTGAATCGACTAGCGGGAGAAGAGCAGTACTTC | CASSLNRLAGEEQYF | TRBV10-2 | few | TRBJ2-7 | TRBD2
TGCGCCAGCAGTGAGTCGACGGGGGCAGATACGCAGTATTTT | CASSESTGADTQYF | TRBV10-1 | many | TRBJ2-3 | -
TGTGCCAGCAGACTCTTACCTAGGAACAGGGGTGCGGGCTACACCTTC | CASRLLPRNRGAGYTF | TRBV6-5 | many | TRBJ1-2 | TRBD1
TGTGCCAGCAGTCTCCAGATGAACACTGAAGCTTTCTTT | CASSLQMNTEAFF | TRBV6-5 | many | TRBJ1-1 | -
TGTGCCAGCAGTTTGTCCAGAAACTATGGCTACACCTTC | CASSLSRNYGYTF | TRBV28 | - | TRBJ1-2 | -
TGTGCCAGCAGCTTATCGGGGCTAGCGGTTTACAATGAGCAGTTCTTC | CASSLSGLAVYNEQFF | TRBV7-2 | many | TRBJ2-1 | TRBD2
TGCAGTGCGACGGACGGCCGTTTCACTGAAGCTTTCTTT | CSATDGRFTEAFF | TRBV20-1 | many | TRBJ1-1 | -
TGTGCCAGCAGCTTGTTTCCAGCGGGGTCGCGCACAGATACGCAGTATTTT | CASSLFPAGSRTDTQYF | TRBV5-4 | - | TRBJ2-3 | TRBD2
TGTGCCATCAGTGAGTTAGGAAACGAGCAGTACTTC | CAISELGNEQYF | TRBV10-3 | many | TRBJ2-7 | -
TGCAGTGCCCTGACAGGGTTTAATCAGCCCCAGCATTTT | CSALTGFNQPQHF | TRBV20-1 | - | TRBJ1-5 | TRBD1
TGTGCCAGCGGAAGAGGGGGCGTTAATGGCTATGGCTACACCTTC | CASGRGGVNGYGYTF | TRBV7-6 | - | TRBJ1-2 | TRBD1
TGTGCCACCAGTGAACCCGGCCGAGGCTCTGGGGCCAACGTCCTGACTTTC | CATSEPGRGSGANVLTF | TRBV24-1 | many | TRBJ2-6 | -
TGTGCCAGCAGCCCCCGACTGGGACAGGAATCCAAAAACATTCAGTACTTC | CASSPRLGQESKNIQYF | TRBV7-9 | - | TRBJ2-4 | TRBD1
TGTGCCATCACGGGTTCTGGAAACACCATATATTTT | CAITGSGNTIYF | TRBV10-3 | - | TRBJ1-3 | -